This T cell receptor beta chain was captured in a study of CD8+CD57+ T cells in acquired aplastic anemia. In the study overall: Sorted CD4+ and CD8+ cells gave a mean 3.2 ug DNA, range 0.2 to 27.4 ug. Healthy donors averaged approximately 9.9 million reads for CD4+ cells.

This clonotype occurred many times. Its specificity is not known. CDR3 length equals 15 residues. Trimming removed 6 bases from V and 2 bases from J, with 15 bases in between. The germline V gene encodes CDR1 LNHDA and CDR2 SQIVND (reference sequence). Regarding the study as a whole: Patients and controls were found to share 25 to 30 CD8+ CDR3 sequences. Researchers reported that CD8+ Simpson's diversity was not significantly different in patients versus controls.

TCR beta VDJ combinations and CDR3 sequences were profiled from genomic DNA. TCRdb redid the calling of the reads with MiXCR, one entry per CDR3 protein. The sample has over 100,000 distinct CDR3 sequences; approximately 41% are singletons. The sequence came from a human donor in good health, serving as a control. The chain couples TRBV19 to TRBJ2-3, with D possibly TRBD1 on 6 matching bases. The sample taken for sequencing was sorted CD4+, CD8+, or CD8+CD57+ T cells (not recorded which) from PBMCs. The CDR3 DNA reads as TGTGCCAGTAGCAATCGACAGGAACTCACAGATACGCAGTATTTT. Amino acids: CASSNRQELTDTQYF.